This TCR beta chain was documented in a study of blood T cell repertoires in COVID-19. Study-wide context: Samples representing acute and convalescent COVID-19 were sourced from the United States, Italy and Spain.

The CDR3 length is 16 residues. Germline assignment: CDR1 SGHRS and CDR2 YFSETQ. Trimming took 4 bases from V and 4 from J; bases not matched to a gene: 10. In the original analysis: Quantification of nucleated cells was approximated via reference gene primer amplification. Generated by immunoSEQ multiplex PCR, the TCRdb table keeps only in-frame clones and is missing some. That table furnishes V, J and clone size, whereas the DNA furnished D and trimming. The profile shows 190,000 or so clones, 70% to 90% of them singletons. Enrollees, about 18 to 95 years old, lived in 24 US areas. The receptor's source is a man aged 25 to 45 who had recovered from COVID-19. Sample: PBMCs or T cells enriched from blood (not recorded which). V is TRBV5-1 and J is TRBJ1-1, with TRBD1 matching over 10 bases. CDR3 DNA sequence: TGCGCCAGCAGCCTTGTGACAGGGGGCCCGGTCACTGAAGCTTTCTTT. This codes for CASSLVTGGPVTEAFF.